This T cell receptor (beta chain) was obtained from a study of human T cells and chemical hapten exposure. J lost 7 bases, V lost 0 bases, and 2 bases had no gene match. CDR3 length: 13 amino acids. The germline V gene has CDR1 SGHAT and CDR2 FQNNGV. Ten or more counts support this clonotype. TCRdb re-called the RACE reads through MiXCR, storing one row per CDR3 protein. The sample holds 370,000 or so distinct CDR3 sequences, roughly 4.8% seen once. Time point reported: patch test 1, 2 weeks after DPC sensitization. Treatment given: therapeutic diphenylcyclopropenone sensitization with weekly scalp DPC.

The V call is TRBV11-2, the J call TRBJ2-5; 7 bases are a match to TRBD1. The sequence came from a woman aged 45-60 years with alopecia areata. Some clones in this sample may be carry-over from other donors' samples. The starting material was whole blood, obtained in connection with sensitization to the hapten diphenylcyclopropenone (DPC). CDR3 bases: TGTGCCAGCAGCTTAGATCCAGGGGGGACCCAGTACTTC. It encodes CASSLDPGGTQYF.